This T cell receptor beta chain was recovered during a study of response to subunit inactivated influenza vaccine. This clonotype has a handful of counts. The antigen is undetermined. Via MiXCR, TCRdb re-called the RT-PCR reads, giving one row per CDR3 protein. Of hundreds of thousands of distinct CDR3 sequences listed, about 25% are singletons. Study-level results: The authors put forward the suggestion that each seasonal influenza vaccination may bring in only a limited number of new T cells.

Per germline, CDR1 LGHDT and CDR2 YNNKEL (reference sequence). This CDR3 has 15 residues. V lost 1 base to trimming and J lost 7 bases, with 16 bases between them. The sequences come from CD4+ T cells sorted from PBMCs, collected approximately 5 days after vaccination. The origin of this receptor is a man over 45 who received an inactivated influenza vaccine. This chain connects TRBV3-1 to TRBJ1-2; a weak D match, TRBD1 (5 bases). The DNA of the CDR3 is TGTGCCAGCAGCCAAGTCTTAGCGACAGTGGGTGGCTACACCTTC. This codes for CASSQVLATVGGYTF.